This entry describes one T cell receptor (beta chain). The V and J ends lost 6 bases and 7 bases, in that order; junction bases with no gene match: 13. Germline loops: CDR1 MNHEY, CDR2 SVGEGT. The CDR3 sequence is 15 residues long. The data are from a study of blood T cell repertoires in COVID-19. The wider study: Some COVID-19 samples were acute and others convalescent; all came from the United States, Italy and Spain.

Sequencing was performed with immunoSEQ multiplex PCR; in TCRdb, only in-frame clones are kept and a portion is missing. Of about 190,000 clones in the sample, 88% were seen once. The sequence derives from a human donor in a cohort sampled during active COVID-19. This chain links TRBV6-2 or TRBV6-3 with TRBJ2-5; TRBD1 aligns across 8 bases. The source material was peripheral blood. The CDR3 region has the DNA TGTGCCAGCAGCTGGACAGGGTCTCACGGCGGGACCCAGTACTTC. This translates into CASSWTGSHGGTQYF.